This T cell receptor (beta chain) was recovered during a study of blood T cell repertoires in COVID-19. This CDR3 spans 17 amino acids. The germline V gene encodes CDR1 LGHNA and CDR2 YSLEER. The V and J ends lost 6 bases and 3 bases, in that order; junction bases with no gene match: 9. Some clones are missing from TCRdb's copy, which holds only in-frame ones; the method was immunoSEQ multiplex PCR. The table lists more than 200,000 clones, 84% of them singletons. The specimen was peripheral blood. The TCR comes from a man aged 55 to 70 with acute or convalescent COVID-19. The V gene is TRBV4-3, the J gene TRBJ2-2; the match to TRBD2 covers 11 bases. The CDR3 region is CASSADGTSGYTGELFF. The CDR3, as DNA: TGCGCCAGCAGTGCAGACGGGACTAGCGGATACACCGGGGAGCTGTTTTTT.